Shown below are 32 T cell receptor beta chains from a single sample sequenced in a study of blood T cell repertoires in COVID-19 (dated by TCRdb to the early 2020s). Receptors were amplified or captured by the immunoSEQ multiplex PCR assay. The immuneACCESS repertoire file appears here via TCRdb, limited to in-frame rearrangements. These files lack a portion of the clones; in checked studies, under half of the deficit traces to unresolved V genes, and the cause of the others is not known. In all, the sample holds 200,000 to 300,000 clones, and about 89% of those were seen once. Clones ranked in the top ten supply over 7.5% of the sample. The sequenced sample was peripheral blood. All receptors come from a man aged 40-55 years who had recovered from COVID-19.

This clone was observed a single time. The V and J genes are TRBV15 and TRBJ1-2; D is ambiguous. The V end lost 0 bases, the J end lost 8 bases, and 13 bases lay between the germline ends. CDR3 length: 14 residues. The germline V gene has CDR1 LNHNV and CDR2 YYDKDF (reference sequence). Written as DNA, the CDR3 is TGTGCCACCAGCAGAGATGGACTACTAGGGGGCTACACCTTC. It encodes CATSRDGLLGGYTF.

V and J are TRBV7-9 and TRBJ2-3; 13 bases are a match to TRBD2. Germline values: CDR1 SEHNR, CDR2 FQNEAQ (reference sequence). Trimming removed 4 bases from V and 8 bases from J; junction bases left unmatched: 9. The CDR3 totals 16 residues. The chain's CDR3 is CASSSRTSGRFGTQYF. In DNA, the CDR3 is TGTGCCAGCAGCTCCCGGACTAGCGGGAGATTCGGTACGCAGTATTTT. Complete variable domain (other parts from reference TRBV7-9 and TRBJ2-3): DTGVSQNPRHKITKRGQNVTFRCDPISEHNRLYWYRQTLGQGPEFLTYFQNEAQLEKSRLLSDRFSAERPKGSFSTLEIQRTEQGDSAMYLCASSSRTSGRFGTQYFGPGTRLTVL.

The chain recombines TRBV11-1 with TRBJ2-3; 8 nucleotides match TRBD2. CDR1 SGHAT and CDR2 FQDESV come from the germline V gene (reference sequence). The ends lost 0 bases at V and 4 bases at J; junction bases unmatched: 6. CDR3 length equals 16 residues. The CDR3 nucleotides read TGTGCCAGCAGCTTAGCTGCGGGAGGACGCCCAGATACGCAGTATTTT. It yields the protein CASSLAAGGRPDTQYF.

The chain recombines TRBV10-3 with TRBJ2-3; D possibly corresponds to TRBD1 (6 bases). The CDR3 has 15 residues. Trimming stripped 6 bases from V and 5 bases from J, with 18 bases between. Germline CDR1 reads ENHRY; CDR2 reads SYGVKD. This CDR3 reads CAISKGRTVGDTQYF. As DNA, the CDR3 is TGTGCCATCAGCAAAGGGCGGACAGTCGGAGATACGCAGTATTTT.

The chain joins TRBV19 to TRBJ1-1; 8 bases align to TRBD1. Per the germline V gene, CDR1 is LNHDA and CDR2 is SQIVND (reference sequence). The junction had 5 bases not matched to a gene; V was cut back by 3 bases and J by 2 bases. The CDR3 length is 15 residues. CDR3 amino acids: CASSIQGARNTEAFF. The CDR3 DNA sequence: TGTGCCAGTAGTATTCAGGGGGCGAGAAACACTGAAGCTTTCTTT.

The V call is TRBV6-5, the J call TRBJ2-3; D may be TRBD2 (5 bases). CDR3 length: 15 amino acids. Germline V gene data show CDR1 as MNHEY and CDR2 as SVGAGI. The V and J ends lost 6 bases and 3 bases respectively, with 16 bases between them. Written as DNA, the CDR3 is TGTGCCAGCAGGGAGTCGATCGGAGGTACAGATACGCAGTATTTT. Encoded protein: CASRESIGGTDTQYF.

V gene TRBV7-9 combines with J gene TRBJ2-3; no clear D gene. Per the germline V gene, CDR1 is SEHNR and CDR2 is FQNEAQ (reference sequence). V shed 6 bases and J shed 5 bases, with 12 bases lying between them. CDR3 length equals 13 residues. CDR3 sequence reads: CASRELPKDTQYF. The CDR3 DNA reads TGTGCCAGCAGGGAACTACCAAAAGATACGCAGTATTTT.

The J gene is TRBJ2-5, the V gene TRBV12-5; D might be TRBD1 (5 bases). Trimming took 7 bases from V and 1 from J, leaving 13 bases between them. CDR3 length: 14 residues. Germline V gene lookup returns CDR1 LGHNT and CDR2 FRNRAP. CDR3: CASALGHSQETQYF. CDR3 nucleotide sequence: TGTGCTAGTGCCTTAGGACACAGCCAAGAGACCCAGTACTTC.

This chain uses TRBV19 with TRBJ2-1, with 11 bases matching TRBD2. The germline gives CDR1 LNHDA, CDR2 SQIVND (reference sequence). The CDR3 sequence is 15 residues long. J was trimmed by 3 bases and V by 5 bases; bases with no gene match: 3. The CDR3 DNA reads TGTGCCAGTAGTCCTAGCGGGGGGATCTACAATGAGCAGTTCTTC. This encodes CASSPSGGIYNEQFF.

The rearrangement joins TRBV5-5 to TRBJ2-3, with TRBD1 identical over 8 bases. V trimming: 1 base; J trimming: 1 base; junction bases outside the gene matches: 2. This CDR3 spans 15 amino acids. From germline, CDR1 is SGHKS and CDR2 YYEKEE (reference sequence). CDR3 residues: CASSLQDRGTDTQYF. The CDR3 region has the DNA TGTGCCAGCAGCTTGCAGGACAGGGGCACAGATACGCAGTATTTT.

CDR3 sequence: CASSSGTSGRRGRDTQYF. The CDR3 bases are TGTGCCAGCAGCTCGGGGACTAGCGGGAGGAGGGGGCGTGATACGCAGTATTTT. V is TRBV7-6 and J is TRBJ2-3; TRBD2 aligns across 15 bases. The CDR3 is 18 residues long. Trimming at V came to 4 bases and at J to 6 bases, leaving 11 bases not matched to a gene. Looked up from germline, CDR1 is SGHVS and CDR2 is FNYEAQ.

The chain recombines TRBV5-1 with TRBJ2-3; 7 bases map to TRBD2. The CDR3 totals 16 residues. Germline CDR1 is SGHRS and CDR2 is YFSETQ. After removal of 1 base from V and 5 bases from J, the junction contained 10 bases not matched to a gene. The CDR3 protein is CASSLNLRGIEDTQYF. CDR3 DNA: TGCGCCAGCAGCTTGAATTTGCGGGGGATAGAAGATACGCAGTATTTT.

The V and J genes are TRBV9 and TRBJ2-3; D is unresolved. The CDR3 is 13 residues long. Per germline, CDR1 SGDLS and CDR2 YYNGEE. The V and J ends lost 4 bases and 6 bases respectively, with 12 bases between them. The CDR3 DNA is TGTGCCAGCAGCTTCCAGGTCGGCGATACGCAGTATTTT. Its protein is CASSFQVGDTQYF.

This chain connects TRBV6-5 to TRBJ2-4; 7 bases align to TRBD1. CDR1 MNHEY and CDR2 SVGAGI come from the germline V gene. CDR3 length: 14 amino acids. J gave up 6 bases and V 8 bases, and 10 bases lay outside the gene matches. This CDR3 is CASLDRAPGNIQYF. The CDR3 coding sequence is TGTGCCAGCCTAGACAGGGCACCAGGAAACATTCAGTACTTC.

J is TRBJ2-7 and V is TRBV6-2 or TRBV6-3, with 8 bases lining up with TRBD2. The V gene's germline CDR1 is MNHEY and CDR2 SVGEGT. This CDR3 comprises 16 residues. The junction had 12 bases not matched to a gene; V was cut back by 4 bases and J by 4 bases. DNA of the CDR3: TGTGCCAGCAGTTCCCCCCCACGGGAGGGCCGGTACGAGCAGTACTTC. Encoded protein: CASSSPPREGRYEQYF.

This clone showed up just once. The chain carries TRBV6-2 or TRBV6-3 and TRBJ2-5; 7 bases are a match to TRBD1. CDR1 and CDR2 (germline): MNHEY, SVGEGT. V trimming: 6 bases; J trimming: 5 bases; junction bases outside the gene matches: 6. The CDR3 is 13 amino acids. CDR3 loop: CASSRDRVETQYF. The CDR3 DNA reads TGTGCCAGCAGCAGAGACAGGGTGGAGACCCAGTACTTC.

This sequence joins TRBV20-1 and TRBJ2-1, with 13 bases fitting TRBD2. J lost 13 bases, V lost 3 bases, and 9 bases had no gene match. Germline V gives CDR1 DFQATT, CDR2 SNEGSKA (reference sequence). The CDR3 covers 14 residues. In DNA form, the CDR3 reads TGCAGTGCTAGTGCTACTAGCGGGGGGGTTCTCCAGTTCTTC. Translating it yields CSASATSGGVLQFF.

The gene calls are TRBV19 and TRBJ1-2; D gene unclear. The CDR3 consists of 15 residues. V lost 6 bases, J lost 1 base, and 15 bases lay in between. Looked up from germline, CDR1 is LNHDA and CDR2 is SQIVND (reference sequence). Here the CDR3 DNA reads TGTGCCAGTAGCCATCCACCGAGCCGTAACTATGGCTACACCTTC. This sequence encodes CASSHPPSRNYGYTF.

V and J are TRBV18 and TRBJ2-1; 13 bases map to TRBD2. CDR3 size: 19 residues. Germline CDR1 and CDR2: KGHSH and LQKENI. Trimming at V came to 5 bases and at J to 0 bases, leaving 10 bases not matched to a gene. CDR3 sequence reads: CASSERTSGSGYSYNEQFF. DNA of the CDR3: TGTGCCAGCTCAGAAAGGACTAGCGGGAGTGGATACTCCTACAATGAGCAGTTCTTC.

V usage is TRBV19 and J usage is TRBJ1-3; unclear D gene. Trimming pared 7 bases from V and 0 bases from J, leaving 13 bases between. The CDR3 runs 15 residues. CDR1 and CDR2 from the germline V gene are LNHDA and SQIVND (reference sequence). CDR3 DNA: TGTGCCAGTATGGTCGGGGTTTTCTCTGGAAACACCATATATTTT. This sequence encodes CASMVGVFSGNTIYF.

V usage is TRBV11-3 and J usage is TRBJ2-7, with TRBD1 identical over 10 bases. Unmatched junction bases numbered 6, after V lost 5 bases and J lost 5 bases. The CDR3 totals 14 residues. Germline CDR1 is SGHNT and CDR2 is YENEEA. This CDR3 is CASSARTGGNEQYF. The CDR3 nucleotides are TGTGCCAGCAGCGCGCGGACAGGGGGGAACGAGCAGTACTTC.

The J gene is TRBJ2-7, the V gene TRBV20-1; unclear D gene. This CDR3 comprises 10 residues. Germline loops: CDR1 DFQATT, CDR2 SNEGSKA (reference sequence). Trimming cost V 5 bases and J 2 bases, with 4 bases left between them. The CDR3 is CSAAPYEQYF. The CDR3 DNA sequence: TGCAGTGCTGCGCCCTACGAGCAGTACTTC.

The J gene is TRBJ1-2, the V gene TRBV5-1; possible D gene TRBD1, 5 bases. Looked up from germline, CDR1 is SGHRS and CDR2 is YFSETQ. This CDR3 region has 16 residues. Trimming removed 0 bases at V and 5 bases at J, with 17 bases between. This CDR3 is CASSLGGGATLYGYTF. The CDR3 coding sequence is TGCGCCAGCAGCTTGGGTGGCGGGGCGACCTTATATGGCTACACCTTC. Using reference TRBV5-1 and TRBJ1-2 for the parts outside the CDR3, the full variable domain is KAGVTQTPRYLIKTRGQQVTLSCSPISGHRSVSWYQQTPGQGLQFLFEYFSETQRNKGNFPGRFSGRQFSNSRSEMNVSTLELGDSALYLCASSLGGGATLYGYTFGSGTRLTVV.

The chain combines TRBV6-6 with TRBJ2-7; TRBD1 matches at 8 bases. The CDR3 runs to 12 residues. The germline V gene encodes CDR1 MNHNY and CDR2 SVGAGI (reference sequence). V lost 5 bases and J lost 7; bases outside the gene matches: 4. The CDR3 is CASSVQGVEQYF. CDR3 in DNA: TGTGCCAGCAGTGTACAGGGGGTTGAGCAGTACTTC.

The rearrangement links TRBV19 to TRBJ2-1; 9 bases agree with TRBD2. From germline, CDR1 is LNHDA and CDR2 SQIVND (reference sequence). CDR3 length: 13 residues. Trimming at V came to 5 bases and at J to 13 bases, leaving 9 bases not matched to a gene. The CDR3 nucleotides are TGTGCCAGTAGTCCGACGACTAGCGGAGAACAGTTCTTC. Protein: CASSPTTSGEQFF.

This chain uses TRBV18 with TRBJ1-5; 9 bases agree with TRBD1. CDR1 is KGHSH and CDR2 is LQKENI in the germline V gene. The length of the CDR3 is 15 residues. V was pared by 2 bases and J by 6 bases, with 5 bases of the junction left unmatched. The CDR3 DNA is TGTGCCAGCTCACCAGGGACAGGGTCGTTTCAGCCCCAGCATTTT. It translates to CASSPGTGSFQPQHF.

This chain links TRBV7-2 with TRBJ2-2, with TRBD2 matching over 11 bases. The CDR3 extends over 19 amino acids. From germline, CDR1 is SGHTA and CDR2 FQGNSA. V trimming: 2 bases; J trimming: 4 bases; junction bases outside the gene matches: 12. CDR3 nucleotide sequence: TGTGCCAGCAGCTTATCGCGACTAGCGGGGCCTGTGGGCACCGGGGAGCTGTTTTTT. It is translated as CASSLSRLAGPVGTGELFF.

This chain connects TRBV4-1 to TRBJ2-1; TRBD1 is a possible D gene (5 bases). The CDR3 runs to 15 residues. V was pared by 3 bases and J by 8 bases, with 17 bases between. Germline V CDR1 and CDR2: MGHRA, YSYEKL. CDR3 DNA sequence: TGCGCCAGCAGCCAGGCTGCCCAAGTGGGGCATGAGCAGTTCTTC. Encoded protein: CASSQAAQVGHEQFF.

The chain couples TRBV29-1 to TRBJ2-7, with D possibly matching TRBD2 (6 bases). Per germline, CDR1 SQVTM and CDR2 ANQGSEA. This CDR3 is 11 amino acids long. Trimming stripped 6 bases from V and 2 bases from J, with 8 bases between. CDR3 sequence: CSVPGAYEQYF. The CDR3, as DNA: TGCAGCGTCCCGGGGGCCTACGAGCAGTACTTC.

The chain recombines TRBV7-2 with TRBJ2-3; 11 bases line up with TRBD2. This CDR3 comprises 16 residues. V was clipped by 5 bases and J by 0 bases; unmatched bases: 4. The germline V gene has CDR1 SGHTA and CDR2 FQGNSA. The CDR3 protein is CASSTRLAGSTDTQYF. The CDR3, as DNA: TGTGCCAGCAGCACCCGACTAGCGGGGAGCACAGATACGCAGTATTTT.

The gene calls are TRBV7-8 and TRBJ2-2, with 8 bases aligning to TRBD2. The CDR3 sequence is 15 residues long. In germline, CDR1 is SGHVS, CDR2 FQNEAQ. Trimming removed 10 bases from V and 0 bases from J; junction bases left unmatched: 7. The CDR3 bases are TGTGCCAACAAAGCTAGCGGGCCGAACACCGGGGAGCTGTTTTTT. Amino acid sequence: CANKASGPNTGELFF.

This chain uses TRBV7-9 with TRBJ2-1, with a possible D match to TRBD2 (6 bases). Per germline, CDR1 SEHNR and CDR2 FQNEAQ (reference sequence). V lost 6 bases and J 5 bases, leaving 8 bases between the germline ends. The CDR3 sequence is 12 residues long. Written as DNA, the CDR3 is TGTGCCAGCAGGACTAGTGACAATGAGCAGTTCTTC. It translates to CASRTSDNEQFF.